This T cell receptor beta chain is drawn from a study of tumor-infiltrating lymphocytes in primary liver carcinoma (TCRdb year 2017). For the study in its entirety: Of the five patients (three men and two women, aged 30 to 69 years), four had hepatocellular carcinoma and one had combined HCC and intrahepatic cholangiocarcinoma. The five patients had tumors of stage T1-T3 N0M0, with maximum diameters ranging from about 4.2 to 10 cm. Each sample produced roughly 3.65 to 7.5 million productive TCRbeta reads, and read depth showed no significant difference between tissue types. For each liver tumor, the study sampled five regions along with adjacent normal tissue and blood, and applied TCRbeta repertoire sequencing, expression microarrays and whole-exome sequencing. TCRbeta repertoire sequencing covered about 35 specimens from 5 patients: 25 or so tumor regions, 5 adjacent noncancerous liver tissues and 5 peripheral blood samples. The roughly 27 tumor region samples were profiled with Agilent mRNA microarrays so that TCRbeta repertoire diversity could be related to the local molecular phenotype. Technical replicate repertoires showed high reproducibility, with mean shared-clone rates approximately 0.87 and correlation coefficients above 0.98.

V is pruned by 10 bases and J by 9 bases, leaving 12 bases of the junction without a gene match. Spanning cysteine to phenylalanine, the CDR3 consists of 13 amino acids. CDR3 DNA only is kept here, 39 bases in frame from base 1. For CDR1 and CDR2, the germline V gene lists SGHAT and FQNNGV. On the study overall, not on this receptor specifically: Bulk unsorted samples precluded comparing CD4+ and CD8+ T cell repertoires. With just four or five patients in the study, the authors point out that the findings should be validated in a larger study. Only roughly 7-24% of top clones appeared in all five regions of a tumor, which suggests that tumor-infiltrating T cells are spatially heterogeneous. Repertoire overlap was higher between tumor regions (mean roughly 35%) than tumor-adjacent (17%) or tumor-blood (14%) pairs, consistent with antigen-driven expansion. The top 250 clones accounted for a significantly greater share of the repertoire in tumors than in blood (p = 0.039). Because sequencing covered only the TCR beta chain and unpaired alpha chains were not captured, true repertoire diversity is likely underestimated.

Without any cell sorting, total RNA and DNA were extracted together from approximately 22-30 mg of bulk tissue using the AllPrep DNA/RNA mini kit. Between late 2015 and March 2016, a handful of patients in China with histopathologically diagnosed primary liver carcinoma had surgical resection. At the time of sampling, the patients were treatment-naive and had chronic HBV infection. Each tumor was sampled at five spatially separated regions: the superior, inferior, left-lateral and right-lateral poles and the tumor centre. Histology showed that every tumor sample contained more than 85% viable tumor cells. Each fresh piece of tumor and adjacent tissue was cut in two, with one half stored in RNAlater at -80 degrees C and the other half sent for histology. TCRbeta-specific cDNA was reverse-transcribed from 500 to 550 ng total RNA using a constant-region primer and ProtoScript II reverse transcriptase. The TCRbeta libraries were prepared through three rounds of nested multiplex PCR following a slightly modified ARM-PCR procedure. Multiplex TRBV1-TRBV30 forward primers and a Cbeta reverse primer were used in the first two PCR rounds, each of which was run for around 10 cycles. Sample barcodes and Illumina adapters were added in a final 25-cycle PCR with Deep VentR polymerase. Before sequencing, amplicons of 200-500 bp were purified from gel using a QIAquick gel extraction kit. An Illumina HiSeq 2500 was used to sequence the TCRbeta amplicons, generating 250-bp paired-end reads. Per the authors' processing: Reads were quality-trimmed with Trimmomatic v0.33, and paired reads were merged with FLASH v1.2.11 to recover full CDR3 sequences. V, D and J germline segments were assigned to the rearranged TCRbeta sequences by MiGEC v1.2.1b. VDJtools v1.0.0 computed clonotype statistics and Shannon-Wiener diversity indices. To cut down on sampling bias, every analysis after diversity analysis relied on just the 250 most abundant clonotypes from each sample. Through fastp at Q25 and MiXCR, TCRdb rebuilt clones from the public reads, retaining in-frame beta chains. Each record represents a unique CDR3 protein, reported with the most common genes and DNA among its rows. The V and J calls and clone size are TCRdb's, not the authors'. The sample table lists 50,000 to 65,000 distinct CDR3 sequences, 71% of them with a count of one. About 40% of the sample belongs to the ten largest clones.

In regard to this clonotype: Its antigen remains unidentified. Per-nucleotide qualities are absent, and no much larger clonotype sits a single base away.

Specimen: liver tumor tissue from sampling region 4. The cell subset or site label corresponds to: tumor region T4, right-lateral pole. The chain is encoded by TRBV11-2 joined to TRBJ2-1, and 7 bases in between align with TRBD1. This clonotype was obtained from a man in his forties with primary liver carcinoma and hepatitis B virus infection. The nucleotide sequence is TGTGCCATCATCCCCGTCAGGGGGAGTGAGCAGTTCTTC. The encoded protein is CAIIPVRGSEQFF.